This T cell receptor (beta chain) comes out of a study of sequential checkpoint blockade in melanoma. On the study more broadly: Arm A got nivolumab then ipilimumab; arm B the reverse, 1:1. Both treatment sequences were followed by maintenance nivolumab.

Noted treatment: randomized to nivolumab then ipilimumab (arm A) or the reverse (arm B). DNA-damaging chemotherapy had not been given to any patient beforehand. PBMC sorting kept live CD3+CD8+ cells without CD19 or CD56. CDR3 size: 15 residues. Trimming removed 4 bases from V and 4 bases from J; junction bases left unmatched: 7. CDR1 SGHDN and CDR2 FVKESK come from the germline V gene. A few counts support this clone. Sequencing was performed with immunoSEQ multiplex PCR; in TCRdb, only in-frame clones are kept and a portion is missing. This repertoire shows 25,000 to 35,000 clones, roughly 76% found once; its top ten account for roughly 20%.

The V gene is TRBV14, the J gene TRBJ1-2, with TRBD1 matching 9 bases. This material consisted of CD8+ T cells sorted from blood (inferred from file names), taken from a patient given nivolumab and ipilimumab in sequence. The TCR was taken from a human donor with melanoma. CDR3 residues: CASSPRDRELYGYTF. DNA of the CDR3: TGTGCCAGCAGCCCTCGGGACAGGGAACTCTATGGCTACACCTTC.